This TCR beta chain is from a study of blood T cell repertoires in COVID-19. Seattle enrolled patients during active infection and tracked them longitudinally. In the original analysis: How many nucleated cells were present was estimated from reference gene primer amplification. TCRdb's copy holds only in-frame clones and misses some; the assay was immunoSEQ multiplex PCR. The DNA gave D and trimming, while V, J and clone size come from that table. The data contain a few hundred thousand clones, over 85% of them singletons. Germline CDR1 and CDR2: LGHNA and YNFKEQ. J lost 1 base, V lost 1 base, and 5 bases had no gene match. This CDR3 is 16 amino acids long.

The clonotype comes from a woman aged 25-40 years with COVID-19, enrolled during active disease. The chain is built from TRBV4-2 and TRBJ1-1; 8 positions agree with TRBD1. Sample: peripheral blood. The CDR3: CASSQGTGSGNTEAFF. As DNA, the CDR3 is TGTGCCAGCAGCCAAGGGACAGGGTCAGGGAACACTGAAGCTTTCTTT.